This T cell receptor beta chain was profiled in a study of CD8+ T cells in alopecia areata. Overall study context: Severity of treated patients was scored by affected scalp percentage. Study-wide results and limits: An increase in clonality over normal scalp was evident in lesional scalp, especially alopecia totalis/universalis.

This clone was found a few times. Its matching antigen is unknown. The CDR3 is 16 amino acids. The V gene end was trimmed by 4 bases and the J gene end by 7 bases; junction bases not matched to a gene: 8. The germline gives CDR1 LNHDA, CDR2 SQIVND (reference sequence). Extracted RNA was reverse transcribed into cDNA, the sequencing template. Generated by immunoSEQ multiplex PCR, the TCRdb table keeps only in-frame clones and is missing some. The sample has about 190,000 clones, roughly three fifths seen once. Treatment of the sample: oral pan-JAK inhibitor, 5-10 mg twice daily. This material consisted of CD4+ T cells sorted from blood, taken at week 4, from a patient treated with tofacitinib. This sequence originates from a human donor with alopecia areata. The chain recombines TRBV19 with TRBJ2-2, with 11 bases fitting TRBD2. CDR3 in amino acids: CASSRLAGNLGGELFF. Here the CDR3 DNA reads TGTGCCAGTAGTAGACTAGCGGGAAATTTGGGCGGGGAGCTGTTTTTT.